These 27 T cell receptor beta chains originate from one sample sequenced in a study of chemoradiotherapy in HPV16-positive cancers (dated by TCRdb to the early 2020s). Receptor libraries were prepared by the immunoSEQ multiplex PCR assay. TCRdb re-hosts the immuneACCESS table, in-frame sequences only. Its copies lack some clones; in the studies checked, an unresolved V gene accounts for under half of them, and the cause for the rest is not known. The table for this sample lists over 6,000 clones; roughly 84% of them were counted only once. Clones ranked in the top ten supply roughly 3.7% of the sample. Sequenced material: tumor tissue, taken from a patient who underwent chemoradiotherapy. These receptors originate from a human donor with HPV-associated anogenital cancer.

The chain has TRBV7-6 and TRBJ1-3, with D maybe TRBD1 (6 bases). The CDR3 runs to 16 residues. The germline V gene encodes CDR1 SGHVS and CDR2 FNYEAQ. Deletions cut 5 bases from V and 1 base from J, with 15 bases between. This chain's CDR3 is CASSHPRDTSGNTIYF. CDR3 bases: TGTGCCAGCAGCCACCCCCGGGACACGTCTGGAAACACCATATATTTT.

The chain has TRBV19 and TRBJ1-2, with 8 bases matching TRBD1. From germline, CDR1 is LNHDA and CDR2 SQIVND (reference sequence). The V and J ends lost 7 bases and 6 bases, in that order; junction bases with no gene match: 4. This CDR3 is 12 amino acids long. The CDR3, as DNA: TGTGCCAGTATCCAGGGGGCCAATGGCTACACCTTC. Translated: CASIQGANGYTF.

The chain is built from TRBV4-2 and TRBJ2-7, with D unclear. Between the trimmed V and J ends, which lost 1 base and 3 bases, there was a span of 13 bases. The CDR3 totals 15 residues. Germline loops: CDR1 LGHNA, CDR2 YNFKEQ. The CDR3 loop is CASSQAGSHYYEQYF. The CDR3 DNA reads TGTGCCAGCAGCCAAGCCGGAAGTCATTACTACGAGCAGTACTTC.

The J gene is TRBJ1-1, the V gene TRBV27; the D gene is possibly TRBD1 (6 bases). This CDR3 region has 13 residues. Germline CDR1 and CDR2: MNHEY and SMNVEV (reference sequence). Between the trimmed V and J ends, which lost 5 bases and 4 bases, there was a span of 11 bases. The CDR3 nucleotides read TGTGCCAGCAGTCGGACAGCGCGCACTGAAGCTTTCTTT. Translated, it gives CASSRTARTEAFF.

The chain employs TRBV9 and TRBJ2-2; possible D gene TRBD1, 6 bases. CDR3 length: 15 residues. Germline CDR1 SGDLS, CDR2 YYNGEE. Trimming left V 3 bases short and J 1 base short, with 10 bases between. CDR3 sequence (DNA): TGTGCCAGCAGCGGGGGACAACTGAACACCGGGGAGCTGTTTTTT. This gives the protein CASSGGQLNTGELFF.

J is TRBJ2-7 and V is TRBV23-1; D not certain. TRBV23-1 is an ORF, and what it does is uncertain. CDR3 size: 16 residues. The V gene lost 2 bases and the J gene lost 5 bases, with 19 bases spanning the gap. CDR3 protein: CASSQPSNGLLDEQYV. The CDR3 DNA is TGCGCCAGCAGTCAACCCTCCAACGGGCTGTTGGACGAGCAGTACGTC.

The CDR3 DNA follows: TGCAGCGTTGAAAGGGGACGGAGCCAAGAGACCCAGTACTTC. This sequence encodes CSVERGRSQETQYF. This sequence joins TRBV29-1 and TRBJ2-5; either TRBD1 or TRBD2 may fit D (5 bases each). Germline-derived CDR1 and CDR2 are SQVTM and ANQGSEA. The V gene lost 2 bases and the J gene lost 1 base, with 11 bases spanning the gap. The CDR3 is 14 amino acids.

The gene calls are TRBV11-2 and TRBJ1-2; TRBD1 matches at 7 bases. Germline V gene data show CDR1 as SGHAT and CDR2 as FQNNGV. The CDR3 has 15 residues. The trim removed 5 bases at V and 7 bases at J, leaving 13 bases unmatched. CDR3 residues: CASSPGQPMSCGYTF. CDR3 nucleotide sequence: TGTGCCAGCAGCCCGGGACAGCCGATGAGCTGTGGCTACACCTTC.

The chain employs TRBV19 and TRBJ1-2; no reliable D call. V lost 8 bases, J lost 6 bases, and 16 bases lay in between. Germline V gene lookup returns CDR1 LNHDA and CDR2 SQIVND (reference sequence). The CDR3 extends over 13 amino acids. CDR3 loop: CASRVVVGHGYTF. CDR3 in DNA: TGTGCCAGTCGGGTCGTCGTGGGTCATGGCTACACCTTC.

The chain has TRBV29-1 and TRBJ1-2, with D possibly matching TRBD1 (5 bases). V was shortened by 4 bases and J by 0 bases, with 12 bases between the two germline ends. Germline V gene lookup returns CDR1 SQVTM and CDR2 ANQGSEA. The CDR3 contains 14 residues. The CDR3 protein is CSVVSQGANYGYTF. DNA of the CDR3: TGCAGCGTTGTATCCCAGGGAGCTAACTATGGCTACACCTTC.

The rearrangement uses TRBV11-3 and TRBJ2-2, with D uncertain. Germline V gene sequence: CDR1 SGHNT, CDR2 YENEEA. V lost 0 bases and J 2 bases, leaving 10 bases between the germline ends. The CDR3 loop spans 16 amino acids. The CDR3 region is CASSLDSGSNTGELFF. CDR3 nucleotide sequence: TGTGCCAGCAGCTTAGATTCCGGGTCTAACACCGGGGAGCTGTTTTTT.

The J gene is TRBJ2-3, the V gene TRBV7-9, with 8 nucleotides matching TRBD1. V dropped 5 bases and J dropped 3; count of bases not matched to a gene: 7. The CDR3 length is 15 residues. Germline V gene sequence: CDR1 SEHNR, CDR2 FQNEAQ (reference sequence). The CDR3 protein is CASSHRDRPTDTQYF. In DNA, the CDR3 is TGTGCCAGCAGCCACCGGGACAGGCCGACAGATACGCAGTATTTT.

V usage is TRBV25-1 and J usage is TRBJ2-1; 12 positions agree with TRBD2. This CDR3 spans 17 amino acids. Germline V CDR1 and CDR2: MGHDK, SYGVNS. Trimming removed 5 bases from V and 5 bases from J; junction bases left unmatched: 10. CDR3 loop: CASSPIRTSGKDNEQFF. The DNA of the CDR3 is TGTGCCAGCAGTCCCATCCGGACTAGCGGGAAGGACAATGAGCAGTTCTTC. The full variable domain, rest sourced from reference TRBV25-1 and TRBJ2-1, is EADIYQTPRYLVIGTGKKITLECSQTMGHDKMYWYQQDPGMELHLIHYSYGVNSTEKGDLSSESTVSRIRTEHFPLTLESARPSHTSQYLCASSPIRTSGKDNEQFFGPGTRLTVL.

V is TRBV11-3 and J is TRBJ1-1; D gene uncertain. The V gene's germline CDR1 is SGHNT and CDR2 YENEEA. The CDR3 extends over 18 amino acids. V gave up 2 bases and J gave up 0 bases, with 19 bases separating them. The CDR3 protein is CASSLSGVAGGVNTEAFF. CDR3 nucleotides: TGTGCCAGCAGCTTAAGCGGCGTGGCAGGAGGTGTGAACACTGAAGCTTTCTTT.

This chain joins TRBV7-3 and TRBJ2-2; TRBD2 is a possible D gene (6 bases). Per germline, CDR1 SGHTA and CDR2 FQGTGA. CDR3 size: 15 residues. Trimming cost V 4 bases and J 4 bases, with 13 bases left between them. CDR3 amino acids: CASSSGTHLTGELFF. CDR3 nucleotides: TGTGCCAGCAGCTCCGGGACTCACCTCACCGGGGAGCTGTTTTTT.

CDR3 sequence reads: CASSVQHDLTYGYTF. The CDR3, as DNA: TGTGCCAGCAGCGTTCAGCACGATCTGACCTATGGCTACACCTTC. The V gene is TRBV11-3, the J gene TRBJ1-2; D unclear. The CDR3 consists of 15 residues. V was cut by 5 bases and J by 4 bases, with 17 bases left in between. Germline lookup yields CDR1 SGHNT and CDR2 YENEEA.

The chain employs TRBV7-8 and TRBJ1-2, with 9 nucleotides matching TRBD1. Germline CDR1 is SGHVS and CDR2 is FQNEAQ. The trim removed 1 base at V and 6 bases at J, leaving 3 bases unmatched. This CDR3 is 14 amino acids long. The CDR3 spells CASSLDGTGNGYTF. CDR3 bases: TGTGCCAGCAGCTTAGATGGGACAGGGAATGGCTACACCTTC.

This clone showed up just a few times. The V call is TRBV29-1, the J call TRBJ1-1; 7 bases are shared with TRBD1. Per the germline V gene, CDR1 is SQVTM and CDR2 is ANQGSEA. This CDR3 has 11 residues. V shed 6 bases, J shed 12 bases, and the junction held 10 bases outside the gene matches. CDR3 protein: CSVVRGLGSFF. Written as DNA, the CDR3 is TGCAGCGTGGTCAGGGGGTTGGGATCTTTCTTT.

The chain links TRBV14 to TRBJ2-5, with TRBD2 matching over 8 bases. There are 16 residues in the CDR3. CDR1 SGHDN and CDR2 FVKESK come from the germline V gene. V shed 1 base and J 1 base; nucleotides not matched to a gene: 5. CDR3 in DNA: TGTGCCAGCAGCCAAGGAGTCACTAGCGGCCAAGAGACCCAGTACTTC. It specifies CASSQGVTSGQETQYF. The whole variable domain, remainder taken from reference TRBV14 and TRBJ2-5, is EAGVTQFPSHSVIEKGQTVTLRCDPISGHDNLYWYRRVMGKEIKFLLHFVKESKQDESGMPNNRFLAERTGGTYSTLKVQPAELEDSGVYFCASSQGVTSGQETQYFGPGTRLLVL.

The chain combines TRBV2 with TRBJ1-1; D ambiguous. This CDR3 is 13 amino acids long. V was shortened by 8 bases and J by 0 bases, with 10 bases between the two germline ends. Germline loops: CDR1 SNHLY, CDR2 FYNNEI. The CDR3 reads CASVVDMNTEAFF. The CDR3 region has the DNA TGTGCCAGCGTCGTCGACATGAACACTGAAGCTTTCTTT.

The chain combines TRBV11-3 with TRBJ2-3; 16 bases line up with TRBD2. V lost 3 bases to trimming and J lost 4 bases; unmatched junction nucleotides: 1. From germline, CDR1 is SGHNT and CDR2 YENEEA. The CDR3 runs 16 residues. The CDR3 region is CASSLGTSGRADTQYF. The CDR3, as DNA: TGTGCCAGCAGCTTGGGGACTAGCGGGAGGGCAGATACGCAGTATTTT. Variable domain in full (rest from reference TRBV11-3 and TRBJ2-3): EAGVVQSPRYKIIEKKQPVAFWCNPISGHNTLYWYLQNLGQGPELLIRYENEEAVDDSQLPKDRFSAERLKGVDSTLKIQPAELGDSAVYLCASSLGTSGRADTQYFGPGTRLTVL.

The CDR3 sequence: CASSEVGGQLGYTF. CDR3 DNA: TGTGCCAGCAGTGAAGTTGGAGGACAGCTTGGCTACACCTTC. V gene TRBV2 combines with J gene TRBJ1-2; possibly TRBD1 for D (6 bases). Germline CDR1 reads SNHLY; CDR2 reads FYNNEI. The V end was cut by 1 base, the J end by 7 bases, with 13 bases between. The CDR3 totals 14 residues.

Written as DNA, the CDR3 is TGTGCCAGCAGCTTGGGGTGGACTAGAACCACCGGGGAGCTGTTTTTT. Protein: CASSLGWTRTTGELFF. This sequence joins TRBV5-6 and TRBJ2-2; 7 nucleotides match TRBD2. CDR3 size: 16 residues. Germline assignment: CDR1 SGHDT and CDR2 YYEEEE. The ends lost 0 bases at V and 4 bases at J; junction bases unmatched: 6.

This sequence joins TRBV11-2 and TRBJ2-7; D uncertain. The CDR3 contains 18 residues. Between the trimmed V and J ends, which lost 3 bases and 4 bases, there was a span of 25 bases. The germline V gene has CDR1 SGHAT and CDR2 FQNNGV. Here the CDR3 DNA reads TGTGCCAGCAGCTTTGATTGGTCTGGGCCTACAACAGAATACGAGCAGTACTTC. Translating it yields CASSFDWSGPTTEYEQYF.

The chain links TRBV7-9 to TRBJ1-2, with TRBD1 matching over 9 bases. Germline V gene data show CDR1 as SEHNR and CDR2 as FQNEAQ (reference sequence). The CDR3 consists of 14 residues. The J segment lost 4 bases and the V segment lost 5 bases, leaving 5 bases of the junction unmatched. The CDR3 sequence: CASSRQGQGYGYTF. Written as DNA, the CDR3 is TGTGCCAGCAGCCGACAGGGACAGGGCTATGGCTACACCTTC. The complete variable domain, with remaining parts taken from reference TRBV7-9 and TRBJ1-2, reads DTGVSQNPRHKITKRGQNVTFRCDPISEHNRLYWYRQTLGQGPEFLTYFQNEAQLEKSRLLSDRFSAERPKGSFSTLEIQRTEQGDSAMYLCASSRQGQGYGYTFGSGTRLTVV.

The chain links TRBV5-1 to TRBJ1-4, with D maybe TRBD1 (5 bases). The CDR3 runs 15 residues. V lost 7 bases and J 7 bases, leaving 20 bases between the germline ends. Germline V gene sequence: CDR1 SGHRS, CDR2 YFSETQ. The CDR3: CASGPNPGRGEKLFF. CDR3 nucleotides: TGCGCCAGCGGCCCCAATCCGGGACGGGGTGAAAAACTGTTTTTT.

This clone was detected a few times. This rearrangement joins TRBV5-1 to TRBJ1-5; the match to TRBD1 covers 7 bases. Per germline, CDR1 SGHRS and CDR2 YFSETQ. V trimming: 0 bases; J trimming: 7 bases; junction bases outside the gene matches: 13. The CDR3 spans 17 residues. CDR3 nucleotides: TGCGCCAGCAGCTTGGGGGATTCGACAGGGACTGGGCAGCCCCAGCATTTT. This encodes CASSLGDSTGTGQPQHF.